This T cell receptor beta chain was obtained from a study of memory CD4+ T cells and cytomegalovirus serostatus. Whole-study context: Donors were healthy Belgian adults, several CMV seropositive and 20 to 25 seronegative. Whole-study findings and limits: Each of some 67 CMV-associated TCRbeta sequences occurred in one to five individuals.

Remarks on this clone: Its antigen remains unidentified.

In the original processing: Out-of-frame sequences were removed, leaving a few million distinct TCRbeta sequences. The data were produced by immunoSEQ multiplex PCR, yet TCRdb's version contains in-frame clones alone and is incomplete. V and J calls and clone size follow that table, whereas D and trimming were derived from the DNA. This table has under 35,000 clones, around four fifths appearing once. The CDR3 covers 15 residues. V was trimmed by 4 bases and J by 2 bases, leaving 16 bases between them. Per the germline V gene, CDR1 is SGDLS and CDR2 is YYNGEE. Single viable CD3+CD4+CD8-CD45RO+ cells were sorted as the memory CD4+ T cells. After thawing, CD4+ T cells were positively selected.

The chain carries TRBV9 and TRBJ2-7; D is perhaps TRBD2 (6 bases). Material: memory CD4+ T cells from blood. The receptor was derived from an adult in good health and CMV-seronegative. Some clones in this sample may be carry-over from other donors' samples. CDR3 in amino acids: CASSQAGTFTYEQYF. The CDR3, as DNA: TGTGCCAGCAGCCAAGCCGGGACTTTCACCTACGAGCAGTACTTC.